This T cell receptor beta chain was found in a study of blood T cell repertoires in COVID-19. Study-level information: Spain, Italy and the United States supplied samples that represented acute and convalescent COVID-19.

The protocol was immunoSEQ multiplex PCR, while the TCRdb copy is restricted to in-frame clones and leaves out a portion. The sample contains hundreds of thousands of clones, roughly nine tenths of which appear only once. This clone has a handful of counts. V shed 4 bases and J shed 5 bases, with 11 bases lying between them. The CDR3 extends over 14 amino acids. Germline CDR1 LNHDA, CDR2 SQIVND (reference sequence). This clonotype was sampled from a woman younger than 45 who had recovered from COVID-19. The genes are TRBV19 and TRBJ2-2; D perhaps matches TRBD1 (6 bases). The specimen was PBMCs or T cells enriched from blood (not recorded which). This CDR3 is CASSTQGLTGELFF. DNA for the CDR3: TGTGCCAGTAGTACTCAGGGGTTGACCGGGGAGCTGTTTTTT. The complete variable domain, with remaining parts taken from reference TRBV19 and TRBJ2-2, reads DGGITQSPKYLFRKEGQNVTLSCEQNLNHDAMYWYRQDPGQGLRLIYYSQIVNDFQKGDIAEGYSVSREKKESFPLTVTSAQKNPTAFYLCASSTQGLTGELFFGEGSRLTVL.